This T cell receptor beta chain was sequenced for a study of T cell changes during pregnancy in multiple sclerosis. The table came from immunoSEQ multiplex PCR; TCRdb's copy has only in-frame clones and leaves some out. This sample has approximately 50,000 clones, with roughly 93% found just once. From germline, CDR1 is SGHTA and CDR2 FQGNSA. The CDR3 runs to 14 residues. The V end lost 1 base, the J end lost 3 bases, and 10 bases lay between the germline ends. This TCR derives from a female donor with multiple sclerosis, enrolled in a pregnancy study. The chain uses TRBV7-2 and TRBJ2-7, with D possibly matching TRBD2 (5 bases). The input for sequencing was peripheral blood, taken in the second trimester of pregnancy. The CDR3 sequence: CASSLVTGIYEQYF. The CDR3 DNA reads as TGTGCCAGCAGCTTAGTCACGGGGATCTACGAGCAGTACTTC.